This TCR beta chain was sequenced in a study of blood T cell repertoires in COVID-19. Method: immunoSEQ multiplex PCR; TCRdb's copy keeps in-frame clones and lacks some. The top ten clones hold approximately 12% of a sample with about 160,000 clones, about 83% of them seen once. Trimming removed 6 bases from V and 4 bases from J; junction bases left unmatched: 12. The length of the CDR3 is 16 residues. Germline CDR1 MDHEN, CDR2 SYDVKM. This rearrangement joins TRBV28 to TRBJ1-1; 9 bases are a match to TRBD1. Sequences were obtained from peripheral blood. This TCR came from a man between 65 and 79 years old who had recovered from COVID-19. CDR3 in amino acids: CASSKPGQGLRTEAFF. CDR3 nucleotides: TGTGCCAGCAGCAAACCGGGACAGGGACTCCGCACTGAAGCTTTCTTT.